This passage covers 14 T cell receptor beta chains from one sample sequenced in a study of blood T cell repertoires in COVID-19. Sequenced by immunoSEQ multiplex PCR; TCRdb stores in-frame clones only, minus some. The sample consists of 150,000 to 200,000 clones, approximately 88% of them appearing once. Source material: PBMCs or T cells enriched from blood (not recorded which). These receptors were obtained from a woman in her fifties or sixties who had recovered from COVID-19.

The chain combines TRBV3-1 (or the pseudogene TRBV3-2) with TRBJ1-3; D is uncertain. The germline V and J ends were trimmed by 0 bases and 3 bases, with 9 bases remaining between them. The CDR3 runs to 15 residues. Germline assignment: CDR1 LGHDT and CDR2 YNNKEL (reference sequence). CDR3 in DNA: TGTGCCAGCAGCCAAGAAACAGTGAGTGGAAACACCATATATTTT. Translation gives CASSQETVSGNTIYF.

The DNA for the CDR3 is TGTGCCAGCAGGTCCTTGAACACTGAAGCTTTCTTT. Translating it yields CASRSLNTEAFF. The V and J genes are TRBV25-1 and TRBJ1-1; the D is unclear. The germline CDR1 and CDR2 sequences are MGHDK and SYGVNS. V lost 6 bases to trimming and J lost 0 bases, with 5 bases between them. The CDR3 extends over 12 amino acids.

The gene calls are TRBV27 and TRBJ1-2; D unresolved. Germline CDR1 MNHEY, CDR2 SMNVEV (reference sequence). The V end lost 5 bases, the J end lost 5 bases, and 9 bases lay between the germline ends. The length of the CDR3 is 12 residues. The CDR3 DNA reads TGTGCCAGCAGTCCGGGGATGTATGGCTACACCTTC. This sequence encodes CASSPGMYGYTF.

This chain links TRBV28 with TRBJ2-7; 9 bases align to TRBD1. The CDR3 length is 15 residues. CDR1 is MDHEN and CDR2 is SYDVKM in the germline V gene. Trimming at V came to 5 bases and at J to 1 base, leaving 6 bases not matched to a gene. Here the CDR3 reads CASSMDRGLSYEQYF. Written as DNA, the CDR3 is TGTGCCAGCAGTATGGACAGGGGTCTTTCCTACGAGCAGTACTTC. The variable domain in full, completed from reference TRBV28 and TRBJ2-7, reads DVKVTQSSRYLVKRTGEKVFLECVQDMDHENMFWYRQDPGLGLRLIYFSYDVKMKEKGDIPEGYSVSREKKERFSLILESASTNQTSMYLCASSMDRGLSYEQYFGPGTRLTVT.

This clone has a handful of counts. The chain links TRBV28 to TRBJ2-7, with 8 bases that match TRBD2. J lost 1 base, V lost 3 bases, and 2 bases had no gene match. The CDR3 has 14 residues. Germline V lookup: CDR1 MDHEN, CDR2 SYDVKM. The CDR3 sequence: CASSFRGGSYEQYF. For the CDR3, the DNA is TGTGCCAGCAGTTTTCGGGGGGGTTCCTACGAGCAGTACTTC.

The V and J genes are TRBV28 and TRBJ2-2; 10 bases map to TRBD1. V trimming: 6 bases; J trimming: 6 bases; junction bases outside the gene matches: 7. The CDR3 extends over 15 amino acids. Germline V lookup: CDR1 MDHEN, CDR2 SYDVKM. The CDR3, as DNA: TGTGCCAGCAGAACGACAGGGGGCGCGGCCGGGGAGCTGTTTTTT. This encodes CASRTTGGAAGELFF.

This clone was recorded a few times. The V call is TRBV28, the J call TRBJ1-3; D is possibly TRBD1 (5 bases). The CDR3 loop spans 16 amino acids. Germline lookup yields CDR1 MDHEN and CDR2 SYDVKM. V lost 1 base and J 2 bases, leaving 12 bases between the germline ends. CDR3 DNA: TGTGCCAGCAGTTTATCTCTAGGGGTGGCTGGAAACACCATATATTTT. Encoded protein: CASSLSLGVAGNTIYF.

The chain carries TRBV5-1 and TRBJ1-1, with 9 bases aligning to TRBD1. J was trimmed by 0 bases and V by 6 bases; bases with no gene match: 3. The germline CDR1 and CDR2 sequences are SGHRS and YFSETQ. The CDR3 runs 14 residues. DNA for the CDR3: TGCGCCAGCACCCGGACAGGGGTGAACACTGAAGCTTTCTTT. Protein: CASTRTGVNTEAFF.

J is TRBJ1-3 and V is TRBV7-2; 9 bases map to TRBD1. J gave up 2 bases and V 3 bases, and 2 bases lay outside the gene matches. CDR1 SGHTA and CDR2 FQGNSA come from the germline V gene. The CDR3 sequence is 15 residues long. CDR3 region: CASSFTGGAGNTIYF. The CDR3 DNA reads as TGTGCCAGCAGCTTTACAGGGGGCGCTGGAAACACCATATATTTT.

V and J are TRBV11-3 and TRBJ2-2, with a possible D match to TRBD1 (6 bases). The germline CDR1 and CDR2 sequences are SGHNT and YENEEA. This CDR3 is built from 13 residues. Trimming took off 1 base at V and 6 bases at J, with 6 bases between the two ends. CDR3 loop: CASSLGGPGELFF. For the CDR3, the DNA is TGTGCCAGCAGCTTAGGGGGGCCCGGGGAGCTGTTTTTT.

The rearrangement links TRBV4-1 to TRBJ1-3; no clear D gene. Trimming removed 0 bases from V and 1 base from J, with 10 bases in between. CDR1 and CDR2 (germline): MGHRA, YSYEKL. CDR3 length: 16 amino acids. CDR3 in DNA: TGCGCCAGCAGCCAAGATAGAGGAGATTCTGGAAACACCATATATTTT. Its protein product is CASSQDRGDSGNTIYF.

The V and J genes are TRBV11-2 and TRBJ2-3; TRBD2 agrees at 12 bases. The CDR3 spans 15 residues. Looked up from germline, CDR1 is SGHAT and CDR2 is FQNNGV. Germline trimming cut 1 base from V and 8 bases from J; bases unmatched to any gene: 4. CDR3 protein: CASSLVASGRGTQYF. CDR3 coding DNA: TGTGCCAGCAGCTTAGTTGCTAGCGGGAGGGGTACGCAGTATTTT.

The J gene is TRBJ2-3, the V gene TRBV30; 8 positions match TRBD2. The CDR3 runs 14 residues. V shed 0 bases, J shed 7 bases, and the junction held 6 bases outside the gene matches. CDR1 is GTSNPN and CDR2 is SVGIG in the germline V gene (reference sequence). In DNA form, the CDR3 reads TGTGCCTGGAGTGTAGGCGGGGGGACGTATACGCAGTATTTT. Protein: CAWSVGGGTYTQYF.

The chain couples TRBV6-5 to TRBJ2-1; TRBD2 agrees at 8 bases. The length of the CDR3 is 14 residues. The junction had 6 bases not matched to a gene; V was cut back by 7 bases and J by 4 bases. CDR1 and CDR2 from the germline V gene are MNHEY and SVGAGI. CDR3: CASIKRGLYNEQFF. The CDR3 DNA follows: TGTGCCAGCATAAAGCGGGGGCTATACAATGAGCAGTTCTTC.